Following are 10 T cell receptor beta chains from one sample sequenced in a study of Graves' ophthalmopathy and Graves' hyperthyroidism. Investigators amplified TCR beta CDR3 regions from RNA transcripts. First-round RT-PCR used HTBI primers; second-round multiplex PCR followed. TCRdb re-analysed the multiplex PCR reads in MiXCR, keeping a single row per CDR3 protein. The sample shows roughly 1.1 million distinct CDR3 sequences, less than 45% of them seen only once. Sequences were obtained from peripheral blood or thyroid tissue (not recorded which). The source is an adult man with Graves' hyperthyroidism.

This clonotype was counted a few times. The genes are TRBV9 and TRBJ2-2; tentative D call: TRBD1 (6 bases). The CDR3 runs 15 residues. Germline lookup yields CDR1 SGDLS and CDR2 YYNGEE. The V gene lost 4 bases and the J gene lost 5 bases, with 15 bases spanning the gap. CDR3 nucleotides: TGTGCCAGCAGCCCAACCCCGACAGGTACCGGGGAGCTGTTTTTT. Translated: CASSPTPTGTGELFF.

At least ten counts were recorded for this clonotype. The chain recombines TRBV5-1 with TRBJ2-2; perhaps TRBD1 as D (5 bases). The CDR3 runs 13 residues. The germline V gene has CDR1 SGHRS and CDR2 YFSETQ. Trimming stripped 7 bases from V and 4 bases from J, with 11 bases between. The CDR3 DNA sequence: TGCGCCAGCCGAACAGGATCCACCGGGGAGCTGTTTTTT. This sequence encodes CASRTGSTGELFF.

Many counts were recorded for this clonotype. The chain carries TRBV7-9 and TRBJ2-7; a weak D match, TRBD2 (6 bases). V shed 0 bases and J shed 0 bases, with 9 bases lying between them. This CDR3 has 15 residues. Germline V gene lookup returns CDR1 SEHNR and CDR2 FQNEAQ (reference sequence). The CDR3 region is CASSLAKGGSYEQYF. The CDR3 DNA follows: TGTGCCAGCAGCTTAGCAAAGGGAGGCTCCTACGAGCAGTACTTC. Full variable domain (remainder filled in from reference TRBV7-9 and TRBJ2-7): DTGVSQNPRHKITKRGQNVTFRCDPISEHNRLYWYRQTLGQGPEFLTYFQNEAQLEKSRLLSDRFSAERPKGSFSTLEIQRTEQGDSAMYLCASSLAKGGSYEQYFGPGTRLTVT.

This clonotype occurred a few times. V usage is TRBV20-1 and J usage is TRBJ1-1, with D hard to call. V gave up 1 base and J gave up 1 base, with 10 bases separating them. The V gene's germline CDR1 is DFQATT and CDR2 SNEGSKA (reference sequence). This CDR3 is 14 amino acids long. The CDR3 coding sequence is TGCAGTGCTAGAGGCGGCCGACAGAACACTGAAGCTTTCTTT. Amino acids: CSARGGRQNTEAFF.

CDR3 coding DNA: TGTGCCAGCAGCTTAGGGGGCGGACAGGGCTCTGGAAACACCATATATTTT. Translation: CASSLGGGQGSGNTIYF. This rearrangement joins TRBV7-3 to TRBJ1-3, with 8 positions matching TRBD1. CDR1 is SGHTA and CDR2 is FQGTGA in the germline V gene. J lost 0 bases, V lost 2 bases, and 6 bases had no gene match. CDR3 length: 17 residues.

The chain joins TRBV25-1 to TRBJ2-5; D is undetermined. V lost 8 bases and J 5 bases, leaving 9 bases between the germline ends. The CDR3 spans 11 residues. Germline assignment: CDR1 MGHDK and CDR2 SYGVNS. CDR3 in amino acids: CASLGQETQYF. CDR3 in DNA: TGTGCCAGCTTAGGTCAGGAGACCCAGTACTTC. Based on the CDR3 plus reference TRBV25-1 and TRBJ2-5, the full variable domain is EADIYQTPRYLVIGTGKKITLECSQTMGHDKMYWYQQDPGMELHLIHYSYGVNSTEKGDLSSESTVSRIRTEHFPLTLESARPSHTSQYLCASLGQETQYFGPGTRLLVL.

The table lists this clonotype with many counts. The chain has TRBV12-3 or TRBV12-4 and TRBJ2-5, with D possibly being TRBD2 (6 bases). The CDR3 has 12 residues. V was clipped by 7 bases and J by 5 bases, with 11 bases between them. CDR3 amino acids: CASMRGGETQYF. The DNA of the CDR3 is TGTGCCAGCATGCGGGGCGGGGAGACCCAGTACTTC.

The rearrangement links TRBV10-2 to TRBJ2-7; D gene uncertain. CDR3 size: 15 residues. The germline gives CDR1 WSHSY, CDR2 SAAADI. Trimming took off 4 bases at V and 4 bases at J, with 17 bases between the two ends. The CDR3 is CASSVSTLFPYEQYF. The DNA of the CDR3 is TGCGCCAGCAGTGTGAGCACCCTTTTCCCTTACGAGCAGTACTTC.

This clonotype showed up just a few times. The gene calls are TRBV5-5 and TRBJ2-5; 7 bases agree with TRBD1. Germline V gene data show CDR1 as SGHKS and CDR2 as YYEKEE (reference sequence). This CDR3 contains 14 residues. V shed 0 bases and J 5 bases; nucleotides not matched to a gene: 4. The CDR3 DNA follows: TGTGCCAGCAGCTTGGACAGGGGTGCGGAGACCCAGTACTTC. Protein sequence: CASSLDRGAETQYF.

In its sample, this clonotype was seen once. This could be a read error, since a much larger clone is one nucleotide away. The chain has TRBV7-2 and TRBJ1-4; TRBD1 matches 10 bases. V lost 3 bases and J lost 7; bases outside the gene matches: 2. The CDR3 totals 14 residues. Germline-derived CDR1 and CDR2 are SGHTA and FQGNSA. The CDR3 bases are TGTGCCAGCAGCTTGACAGGGGGCATTGAAAAACTGTTTTTT. Protein: CASSLTGGIEKLFF.